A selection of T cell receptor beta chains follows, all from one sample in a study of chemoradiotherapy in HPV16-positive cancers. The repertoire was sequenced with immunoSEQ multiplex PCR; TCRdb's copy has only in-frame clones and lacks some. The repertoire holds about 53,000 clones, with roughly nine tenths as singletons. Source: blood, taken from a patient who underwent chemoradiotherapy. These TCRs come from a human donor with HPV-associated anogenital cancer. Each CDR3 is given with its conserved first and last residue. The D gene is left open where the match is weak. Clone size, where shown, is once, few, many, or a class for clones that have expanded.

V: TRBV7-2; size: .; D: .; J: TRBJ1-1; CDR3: CASSFTAGFNTEAFF; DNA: TGTGCCAGCAGCTTTACAGCGGGGTTTAACACTGAAGCTTTCTTT
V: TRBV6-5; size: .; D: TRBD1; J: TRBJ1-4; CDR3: CASSRGTGDEKLFF; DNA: TGTGCCAGCAGCAGGGGTACAGGGGACGAAAAACTGTTTTTT
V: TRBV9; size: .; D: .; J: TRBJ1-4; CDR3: CASSPRGAGEKLFF; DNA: TGTGCCAGCAGCCCGCGCGGGGCGGGAGAAAAACTGTTTTTT
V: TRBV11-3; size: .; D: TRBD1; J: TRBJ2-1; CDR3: CASSLEARGYNEQFF; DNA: TGTGCCAGCAGCTTAGAAGCCAGGGGGTACAATGAGCAGTTCTTC
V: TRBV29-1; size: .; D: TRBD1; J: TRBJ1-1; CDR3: CSVGGGQGAMNTEAFF; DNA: TGCAGCGTTGGAGGGGGACAGGGGGCGATGAACACTGAAGCTTTCTTT
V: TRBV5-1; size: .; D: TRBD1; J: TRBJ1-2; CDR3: CASSLSGTGVGYTF; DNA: TGCGCCAGCAGCTTGTCCGGGACAGGGGTCGGCTACACCTTC
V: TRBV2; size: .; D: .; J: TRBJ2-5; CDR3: CASSAAGETQYF; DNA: TGTGCCAGCAGCGCAGCGGGAGAGACCCAGTACTTC
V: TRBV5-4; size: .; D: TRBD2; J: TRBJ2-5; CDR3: CASSLGVAGSQETQYF; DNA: TGTGCCAGCAGCTTAGGGGTAGCGGGGAGCCAAGAGACCCAGTACTTC
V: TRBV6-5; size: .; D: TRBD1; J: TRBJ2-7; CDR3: CASRRLQGSYEQYF; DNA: TGTGCCAGCAGGAGATTACAGGGGTCCTACGAGCAGTACTTC
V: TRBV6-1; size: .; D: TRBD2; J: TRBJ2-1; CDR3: CASELSGGAYNEQFF; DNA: TGTGCCAGCGAATTAAGCGGGGGGGCCTACAATGAGCAGTTCTTC
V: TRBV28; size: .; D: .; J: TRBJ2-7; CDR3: CASSAPTLSEQYF; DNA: TGTGCCAGCAGCGCCCCTACACTCTCCGAGCAGTACTTC
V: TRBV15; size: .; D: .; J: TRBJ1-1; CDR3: CATSRDPGRANTEAFF; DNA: TGTGCCACCAGCAGAGATCCGGGCAGGGCGAACACTGAAGCTTTCTTT
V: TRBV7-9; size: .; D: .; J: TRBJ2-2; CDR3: CASSSPAGELFF; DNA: TGTGCCAGCAGCTCCCCGGCCGGGGAGCTGTTTTTT
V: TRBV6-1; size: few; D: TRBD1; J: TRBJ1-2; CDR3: CASSEAPGGGYGYTF; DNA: TGTGCCAGCAGTGAAGCGCCAGGGGGCGGCTATGGCTACACCTTC
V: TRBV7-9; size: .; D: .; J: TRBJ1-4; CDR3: CASSLGWEPNEKLFF; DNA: TGTGCCAGCAGCTTAGGGTGGGAGCCTAATGAAAAACTGTTTTTT
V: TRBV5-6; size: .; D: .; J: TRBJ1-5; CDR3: CASSLQGGRQPQHF; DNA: TGTGCCAGCAGCTTGCAAGGAGGAAGGCAGCCCCAGCATTTT
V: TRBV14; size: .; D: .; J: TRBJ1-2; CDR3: CASSQEYNYGYTF; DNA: TGTGCCAGCAGCCAAGAATATAACTATGGCTACACCTTC
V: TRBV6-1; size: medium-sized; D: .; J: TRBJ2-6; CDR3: CASSERHSGANVLTF; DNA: TGTGCCAGCAGTGAACGGCACTCTGGGGCCAACGTCCTGACTTTC
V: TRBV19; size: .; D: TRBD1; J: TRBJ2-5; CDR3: CASSTHRGNTGETQYF; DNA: TGTGCCAGTAGTACCCACAGGGGGAACACAGGAGAGACCCAGTACTTC
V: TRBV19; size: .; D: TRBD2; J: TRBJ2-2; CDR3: CASSINGAGVYAQNTGELFF; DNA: TGTGCCAGTAGTATAAACGGAGCGGGAGTGTACGCCCAGAACACCGGGGAGCTGTTTTTT
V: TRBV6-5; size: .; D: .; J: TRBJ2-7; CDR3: CASSYSKDGPYEQYF; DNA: TGTGCCAGCAGTTACTCGAAGGACGGTCCCTACGAGCAGTACTTC
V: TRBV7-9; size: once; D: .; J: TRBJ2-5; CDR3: CASSYTGLQETQYF; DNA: TGTGCCAGCAGCTACACGGGGCTCCAAGAGACCCAGTACTTC
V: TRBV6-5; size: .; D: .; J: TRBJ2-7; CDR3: CASSYSPVGYEQYF; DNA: TGTGCCAGCAGTTACTCTCCAGTGGGCTACGAGCAGTACTTC
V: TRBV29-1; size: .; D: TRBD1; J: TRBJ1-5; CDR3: CSVVDRGSNQPQHF; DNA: TGCAGCGTTGTCGACAGGGGAAGCAATCAGCCCCAGCATTTT
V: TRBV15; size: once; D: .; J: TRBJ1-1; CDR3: CATSGGEARGAFF; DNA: TGTGCCACCAGCGGAGGGGAGGCCCGGGGAGCTTTCTTT
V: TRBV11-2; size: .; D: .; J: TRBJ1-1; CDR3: CASSPRGAEAFF; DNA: TGTGCCAGCAGCCCCCGGGGAGCTGAAGCTTTCTTT
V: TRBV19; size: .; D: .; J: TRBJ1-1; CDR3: CASSIGQTEAFF; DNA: TGTGCCAGTAGTATAGGACAGACTGAAGCTTTCTTT
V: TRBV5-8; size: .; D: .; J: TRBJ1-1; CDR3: CASSLGRGTEAFF; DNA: TGTGCCAGCAGCTTGGGCAGGGGCACTGAAGCTTTCTTT
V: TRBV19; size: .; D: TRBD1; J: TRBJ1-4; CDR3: CASTDRGYNEKLFF; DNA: TGTGCCAGTACCGACAGGGGCTATAATGAAAAACTGTTTTTT
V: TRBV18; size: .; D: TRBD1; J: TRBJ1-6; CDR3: CASSPQGARDSPLHF; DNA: TGTGCCAGCTCACCACAGGGGGCAAGGGATTCACCCCTCCACTTT
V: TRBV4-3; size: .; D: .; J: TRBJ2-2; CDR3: CASADTTNTGELFF; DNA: TGCGCCAGCGCGGACACCACGAACACCGGGGAGCTGTTTTTT